Detailed here is one T cell receptor beta chain. Its antigen is still unknown. Genomic DNA provided the template from which TCR beta VDJ and CDR3 profiles were obtained. Using its own MiXCR run on the reads, TCRdb lists one record per CDR3 protein. Here the sample spans 86,000 or so distinct CDR3 sequences, more than 40% being singletons. The length of the CDR3 is 14 residues. CDR1 is SGDLS, CDR2 YYNGEE, per germline. This record comes from a study of CD8+CD57+ T cells in acquired aplastic anemia. Study-wide context: Sorted CD4+ and CD8+ cells gave a mean 3.2 ug DNA, range about 0.2 to 27.4 ug.

Findings and limits, study-wide: A set of approximately 29 CD8+ CDR3 sequences was shared between patients and controls, and these sequences appeared highly expressed in patients.

The chain recombines TRBV9 with TRBJ2-7; TRBD2 matches at 10 bases. The sequence came from a human donor in good health, serving as a control. The sample comprised sorted CD4+, CD8+, or CD8+CD57+ T cells (not recorded which) from PBMCs. CDR3 region: CASFVLAGAYEQYF. For the CDR3, the DNA is TGTGCTTCCTTTGTGCTAGCGGGAGCCTACGAGCAGTACTTC.